This is a list of T cell receptor beta chains from one sample in a study of tumor-infiltrating lymphocytes in primary liver carcinoma. MiXCR, run by TCRdb on the multiplex PCR reads, gives a single entry per CDR3 protein. The data contain about 180,000 distinct CDR3 sequences, about 55% of them singletons. Material for sequencing was peripheral blood. The receptors derive from a man aged 40-55 years with primary liver carcinoma and hepatitis B virus infection. Each CDR3 is given with its conserved first and last residue. A D gene is named only where the DNA matches it firmly. Only some rows state a clone size, as once, few, many or a class for expanded clones.

clone_size j_call v_call d_call cdr3_nt cdr3_aa
NA TRBJ2-7 TRBV5-1 NA TGCGCCAGCAGCTTGGTAGAGGACAGCTTTTACGAGCAATACTTC CASSLVEDSFYEQYF
NA TRBJ1-4 TRBV5-4 TRBD1 TGTGCCAGCAGCTTTGGACAGGCTGGGGAAAAACTGTTTTTT CASSFGQAGEKLFF
NA TRBJ2-1 TRBV30 TRBD2 TGTGCCTGGTTGCCTAGCGGGAGCCATGAGCAGTTCTTC CAWLPSGSHEQFF
NA TRBJ1-2 TRBV28 TRBD1 TGTGCCAGCAGCGAGGGACAGCCCGAAGGATATGGCTACACCTTC CASSEGQPEGYGYTF
many TRBJ2-1 TRBV11-3 NA TGTGCCAGCAGCCCTAATCAAGGGTGGGATGAGCAGTTCTTC CASSPNQGWDEQFF
few TRBJ2-3 TRBV4-2 NA TGTGCCAGCAGCCAAGAGGGACAGCGGGCGCAGTATTTT CASSQEGQRAQYF
NA TRBJ2-1 TRBV11-2 NA TGTGCCAGCATCGCAGGGGGGGAAGGCTCCTACAATGAGCAGTTCTTC CASIAGGEGSYNEQFF
NA TRBJ2-7 TRBV30 NA TGTGCCTGGAGAAAAACAGCATACGAGCAGTACTTC CAWRKTAYEQYF
NA TRBJ2-1 TRBV7-9 TRBD2 TGTGCCAGCAGCTCCGGACTAGCGGGGGCGGGGAGGCACAATGAGCAGTTCTTC CASSSGLAGAGRHNEQFF
NA TRBJ2-1 TRBV11-2 NA TGTGCCAGCAGCTTAGTGGCTGGAGGGCAATATGTGCAGTTCTTC CASSLVAGGQYVQFF
few TRBJ1-2 TRBV12-3/TRBV12-4 NA TGTGCCAGCAATTTGGGGGCCTATGGCTACACCTTC CASNLGAYGYTF
NA TRBJ1-3 TRBV6-1 TRBD1 TGTACCAGCAGTGACAGGGTCTCTGGAAACACCATATATTTT CTSSDRVSGNTIYF
NA TRBJ1-1 TRBV11-1 NA TGTGCCAACAGCCCCTCTTGGGGAATGAACACTGAAGCTTTCTTT CANSPSWGMNTEAFF
few TRBJ1-2 TRBV6-2/TRBV6-3 NA TGTGCCAGCAAATCGACAATCCTCTATGGCTACACCTTC CASKSTILYGYTF
NA TRBJ2-3 TRBV5-8 TRBD1 TGTGCCAGCAGCCAGGACAGGGGGATCTCTCGGTCAGATACGCAGTATTTT CASSQDRGISRSDTQYF
NA TRBJ2-7 TRBV6-5 NA TGTGCCAGCAGTTGCCAGGACATAGGTAGGCGAGGGTACGAGCAGTACTTC CASSCQDIGRRGYEQYF
NA TRBJ2-1 TRBV11-2 TRBD2 TGTGCCAGCAAGTTAATTAGAGCTAGCGGGAGATTTGAGTACAATGAGCAGTTCTTC CASKLIRASGRFEYNEQFF
NA TRBJ2-3 TRBV11-3 NA TGTGCCAGCAGCTTAGATCTGGTAGATACGCATCATTTT CASSLDLVDTHHF
many TRBJ2-7 TRBV11-2 NA TGTGCCAGCAGCTTAGAGGGTGGAGCTTCCGCCTACGAGCAGTACTTC CASSLEGGASAYEQYF
NA TRBJ2-7 TRBV6-2/TRBV6-3 NA TGTGCCAGCAGACCGGCCCTCTCCTACGAGCAGTACTTC CASRPALSYEQYF
NA TRBJ1-2 TRBV29-1 NA TGCAGCCTTGAAGATCGAGGGGGGTATGGCTACACCTTC CSLEDRGGYGYTF
NA TRBJ1-1 TRBV4-1 NA TGCACCAGCAGCCCAAACATGAACACAGAAGCTTTCTTT CTSSPNMNTEAFF
NA TRBJ2-5 TRBV29-1 NA TGCAGTGTTGGAGGGCGGGCCAGGGGAGAGACCCAGTACTTC CSVGGRARGETQYF
many TRBJ2-5 TRBV29-1 TRBD2 TGCAGCGTTGGAGGGCTAGCGGGAGACGAGACCCAGTACTTC CSVGGLAGDETQYF
NA TRBJ1-2 TRBV5-6 TRBD1 TGTGCCAGCAGCTTCGGCAGGGGGCTGTCAAGTAACCATGGCTACACCTTC CASSFGRGLSSNHGYTF
NA TRBJ2-2 TRBV12-3/TRBV12-4 NA TGTGCCAGCAGCCACGACAGGAACGCGAACACCGGGGAGCTGTTTTTT CASSHDRNANTGELFF
many TRBJ2-1 TRBV12-3/TRBV12-4 NA TGTGCCAGCAGTTTAGGGACAGGGACTAACAATGAGCAGTTCTTC CASSLGTGTNNEQFF
once TRBJ2-2 TRBV6-5 NA TGTGCCAGCAGTTATTGGGGCCTGGGAAGCGGAAACACCGGGGAGCTGTTTTTT CASSYWGLGSGNTGELFF
NA TRBJ1-1 TRBV6-6 NA TGTGCCAGCAGTTACTCGTGGGAAATGAACACTGAAGCTTTCTTT CASSYSWEMNTEAFF
NA TRBJ1-1 TRBV11-2 NA TGTGCCAGCAGCTTAGAGTCAGGATTTCTCGAGAAGAACACTGAAGCCTTCTTT CASSLESGFLEKNTEAFF
many TRBJ1-2 TRBV11-2 NA TGTGCCAGCAGCCTAGAGAGCAGTATCCTGCATGGCTACACCTTC CASSLESSILHGYTF
NA TRBJ2-2 TRBV5-5 TRBD2 TGTGCCAGCAGCTCGGGACTAGCTAACGGGGAGCTGTTTTTT CASSSGLANGELFF
NA TRBJ1-2 TRBV6-1 TRBD1 TGTGCCAGCAGCGAGAACACAGGGACAGTCGGGGGCTACACTTTC CASSENTGTVGGYTF
NA TRBJ1-1 TRBV11-1 NA TGTGCCAACAGCCCCGGGGGTCGGGCTGAAGCTTACTTT CANSPGGRAEAYF
NA TRBJ1-6 TRBV11-3 NA TGTGTCAGCAGCTTATGGCCCCCGACGGGGAGACGGTCACCCCTCCACTTT CVSSLWPPTGRRSPLHF
NA TRBJ1-2 TRBV5-5 TRBD1 TGTGCCAGCAGCTTATCGCAGGGGGAATACTATGGCTACACCTTC CASSLSQGEYYGYTF
NA TRBJ2-3 TRBV10-3 TRBD2 TGTGCCATCAGTGAGCCTTCGGGGGGGGCCCGACCAGATACGCAGTATTTT CAISEPSGGARPDTQYF
NA TRBJ1-4 TRBV30 NA TGTGCCTGGAGTGTAACGCGAACGGGAAAACTGTTTTTT CAWSVTRTGKLFF
NA TRBJ2-3 TRBV28 TRBD2 TGTGCCAGCTCTAGTGTCGACGGGACTAGCGGGACCCAGTACACAGATACGCAGTATTTT CASSSVDGTSGTQYTDTQYF
NA TRBJ2-3 TRBV6-2/TRBV6-3 NA TGTGTCAGCAGTTACTCGATCAGGGAGACAGATACGCAGTATTTT CVSSYSIRETDTQYF
NA TRBJ1-3 TRBV30 NA TGTGCCTGGACTGCGACCGGGACTGGAAACACCATATATTTT CAWTATGTGNTIYF